The sequence of this T cell receptor beta chain was determined in a study of blood T cell repertoires in COVID-19. Overall study context: COVID-19 samples, acute and convalescent, were from the United States, Italy and Spain. Nucleic acid was either cDNA or gDNA, and it came from T cells, B-cell-depleted T cells, or PBMCs.

This clone was detected only once. In the study's own analysis: Cell counts per sample came from amplifying reference gene primers. Sequenced by immunoSEQ multiplex PCR; TCRdb stores in-frame clones only, minus some. The V and J calls and the clone size are those of that table, but D and trimming were determined from the DNA. The table shows about 170,000 clones, with 82% occurring only once. Per germline, CDR1 SNHLY and CDR2 FYNNEI. The CDR3 runs 13 residues. This clonotype originated in a woman older than 75 with acute or convalescent COVID-19. V usage is TRBV2 and J usage is TRBJ1-4; no firm D call. The sample was peripheral blood. CDR3 coding DNA: TGTGCTACCCGGGGAAACCTTAATGAAAAACTGTTTTTT. Translation: CATRGNLNEKLFF. Full variable domain (outside the CDR3, taken from reference TRBV2 and TRBJ1-4): EPEVTQTPSHQVTQMGQEVILRCVPISNHLYFYWYRQILGQKVEFLVSFYNNEISEKSEIFDDQFSVERPDGSNFTLKIRSTKLEDSAMYFCATRGNLNEKLFFGSGTQLSVL.